This T cell receptor beta chain was identified during a study of CD8 T cells in ankylosing spondylitis. Whole-study results and caveats: Clones linked with disease were CD8+ and fairly uncommon in the peripheral blood. Previously reported in reactive arthritis synovial fluid and blood were some of the motif variants.

This clonotype has more than one count but fewer than ten. Antigen: not known. The V end was cut by 11 bases, the J end by 4 bases, with 14 bases between. The CDR3 runs 13 residues. CDR1 is SNHLY and CDR2 is FYNNEI in the germline V gene. TCRdb reprocessed the 5' RACE reads with MiXCR, giving one entry per CDR3 protein. The sample has 250,000 to 350,000 distinct CDR3 sequences, about 20% seen once; the top ten hold roughly 3.6%. The sequence was collected from a female donor with ankylosing spondylitis or in good health (not recorded which). Sequenced material: blood, either unsorted or a sorted T cell fraction (not recorded which). The genes are TRBV2 and TRBJ2-2, with D possibly TRBD2 on 6 matching bases. The CDR3 region has the DNA TGTGCCCCCAGGGACTCCCCCACCGGGGAGCTGTTTTTT. It codes for CAPRDSPTGELFF.